One sample yielded the 10 T cell receptor beta chains listed below, sequenced in a study of T cells after yellow fever vaccination. MiXCR, applied by TCRdb to the 5' RACE reads, yields one record per CDR3 protein. The sample has some 290,000 distinct CDR3 sequences; roughly 10% are singletons. Sequencing used CD4+ T cells sorted from PBMCs, obtained 45 days after the yellow fever booster vaccination. The origin of the receptors is a man aged 18 to 29 who received the YFV17D yellow fever vaccine.

J is TRBJ1-3 and V is TRBV4-1; D remains unclear. Germline V gene data show CDR1 as MGHRA and CDR2 as YSYEKL. The CDR3 loop spans 15 amino acids. V lost 1 base and J lost 0, with 7 bases in between. The CDR3 sequence is CASSQVQNSGNTIYF. In DNA form, the CDR3 reads TGCGCCAGCAGCCAAGTACAGAACTCTGGAAACACCATATATTTT.

A few counts support this clonotype. J is TRBJ1-1 and V is TRBV9; D is uncertain. V lost 0 bases and J lost 1, with 10 bases in between. This CDR3 is 15 amino acids long. Germline CDR1 SGDLS, CDR2 YYNGEE. The DNA of the CDR3 is TGTGCCAGCAGCGTAGATGGTCGGGGGAACACTGAAGCTTTCTTT. Its translation is CASSVDGRGNTEAFF. The complete variable domain, with remaining parts taken from reference TRBV9 and TRBJ1-1, reads DSGVTQTPKHLITATGQRVTLRCSPRSGDLSVYWYQQSLDQGLQFLIQYYNGEERAKGNILERFSAQQFPDLHSELNLSSLELGDSALYFCASSVDGRGNTEAFFGQGTRLTVV.

A few counts support this clonotype. V is TRBV5-4 and J is TRBJ1-1; a weak D match, TRBD1 (5 bases). The germline V and J ends were trimmed by 0 bases and 6 bases, with 9 bases remaining between them. Germline lookup yields CDR1 SGHNT and CDR2 YYREEE (reference sequence). The CDR3 extends over 13 amino acids. CDR3 sequence reads: CASSLVGVAEAFF. CDR3 nucleotide sequence: TGTGCCAGCAGCTTGGTAGGGGTTGCTGAAGCTTTCTTT.

This clonotype was seen a handful of times. The chain carries TRBV5-1 and TRBJ2-5; 12 nucleotides line up with TRBD1. Germline V gives CDR1 SGHRS, CDR2 YFSETQ. V shed 3 bases, J shed 3 bases, and the junction held 6 bases outside the gene matches. The CDR3 is made up of 16 amino acids. The CDR3: CASSSIGTGGEETQYF. The CDR3 bases are TGCGCCAGCAGCTCTATCGGGACAGGGGGCGAAGAGACCCAGTACTTC. Full variable domain (outside the CDR3, taken from reference TRBV5-1 and TRBJ2-5): KAGVTQTPRYLIKTRGQQVTLSCSPISGHRSVSWYQQTPGQGLQFLFEYFSETQRNKGNFPGRFSGRQFSNSRSEMNVSTLELGDSALYLCASSSIGTGGEETQYFGPGTRLLVL.

This clonotype was seen a handful of times. The J gene is TRBJ2-7, the V gene TRBV28; D unresolved. From germline, CDR1 is MDHEN and CDR2 SYDVKM. The germline V and J ends were trimmed by 6 bases and 6 bases, with 12 bases remaining between them. This CDR3 contains 12 residues. The CDR3 coding sequence is TGTGCCAGCAGATCCCCCGGCTCCGAGCAGTACGTC. Its protein product is CASRSPGSEQYV.

A word on this clonotype: At one end, the junction sequence differs from germline, possibly due to a read error. The V call is TRBV27, the J call TRBJ2-5, with D unresolved. This CDR3 has 12 residues. Per germline, CDR1 MNHEY and CDR2 SMNVEV (reference sequence). The CDR3 is CASSPNQVTQYF. The DNA of the CDR3 is TGTGCCAGCAGTCCCAATCAAGTGACCCAGTACTTC.

This clonotype was counted between two and nine times. The J gene is TRBJ1-5, the V gene TRBV28; 9 bases line up with TRBD1. CDR3 length equals 15 residues. The V gene end was trimmed by 3 bases and the J gene end by 2 bases; junction bases not matched to a gene: 2. Germline values: CDR1 MDHEN, CDR2 SYDVKM. CDR3 sequence: CASSFWDRGNQPQHF. Here the CDR3 DNA reads TGTGCCAGCAGTTTTTGGGACAGGGGCAATCAGCCCCAGCATTTT.

This clonotype has more than one count but fewer than ten. This chain connects TRBV7-6 to TRBJ1-5; D is ambiguous. The germline V gene encodes CDR1 SGHVS and CDR2 FNYEAQ. V dropped 1 base and J dropped 2 bases, with 12 bases sitting between them. CDR3 length: 16 amino acids. The CDR3 bases are TGTGCCAGCAGCTTAGGGTCCGGCATCCGCAATCAGCCCCAGCATTTT. This codes for CASSLGSGIRNQPQHF.

V and J are TRBV6-5 and TRBJ2-7; 13 positions match TRBD2. Germline CDR1 MNHEY, CDR2 SVGAGI. The CDR3 is 16 residues long. Unmatched junction bases numbered 11, after V lost 6 bases and J lost 6 bases. For the CDR3, the DNA is TGTGCCAGCAGCCCCGCCGGGACTAGCGGGGTCGGCGAGCAGTACTTC. This gives the protein CASSPAGTSGVGEQYF.

V and J are TRBV11-3 and TRBJ2-1; no clear D. With 3 bases removed from V and 3 bases from J, the gap between germline ends came to 6 bases. Looked up from germline, CDR1 is SGHNT and CDR2 is YENEEA. This CDR3 comprises 13 residues. CDR3 residues: CASSFSDYNEQFF. DNA for the CDR3: TGTGCCAGCAGCTTCTCAGACTACAATGAGCAGTTCTTC.